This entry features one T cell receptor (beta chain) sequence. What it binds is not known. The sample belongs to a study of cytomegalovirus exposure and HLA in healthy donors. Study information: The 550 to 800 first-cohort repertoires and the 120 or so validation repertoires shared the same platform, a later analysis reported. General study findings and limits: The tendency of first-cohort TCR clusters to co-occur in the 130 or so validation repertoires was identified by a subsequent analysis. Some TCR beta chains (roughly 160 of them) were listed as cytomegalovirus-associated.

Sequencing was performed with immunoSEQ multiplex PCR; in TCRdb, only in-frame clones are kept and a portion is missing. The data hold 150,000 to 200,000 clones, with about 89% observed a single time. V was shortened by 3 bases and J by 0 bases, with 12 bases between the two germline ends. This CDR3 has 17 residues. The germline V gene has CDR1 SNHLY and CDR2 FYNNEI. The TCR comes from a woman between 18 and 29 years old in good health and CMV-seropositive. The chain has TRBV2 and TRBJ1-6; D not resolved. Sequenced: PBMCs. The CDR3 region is CASSDRPLSSYNSPLHF. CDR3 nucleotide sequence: TGTGCCAGCAGTGACAGGCCCCTGAGCTCCTATAATTCACCCCTCCACTTT.